This record concerns one TCR beta chain sequence. The data stem from a study of T cells after somatic rescue of genetic block. The CDR3 has 13 amino acids. Germline V CDR1 and CDR2: LGHNA, YSLEER. Trimming shortened V by 0 bases and J by 5 bases, and 7 bases separated the two germline ends. Only in-frame clones appear in the TCRdb table, and some are missing; sequencing was by immunoSEQ multiplex PCR. The repertoire consists of 95,000 to 120,000 clones, with under 95% occurring once and the leading ten covering over 1.1%. This chain joins TRBV4-3 and TRBJ1-1, with D hard to call. The sequenced sample was peripheral blood mononuclear cells (PBMCs). This TCR was recovered from a woman under 30. The CDR3 coding sequence is TGCGCCAGCAGCCAAGATGGGAGGACTGAAGCTTTCTTT. Amino acids: CASSQDGRTEAFF.